These T cell receptor beta chains were read from a single sample in a study of blood T cell repertoires in COVID-19. The assay was immunoSEQ multiplex PCR, and TCRdb's table has in-frame clones only and misses some. The data show roughly 500,000 clones, approximately 87% seen once. What was sequenced was PBMCs or T cells enriched from blood (not recorded which). The receptors were sampled from a woman aged 35 to 49 who had recovered from COVID-19. CDR3s include the opening cysteine and the closing phenylalanine or tryptophan. A D gene is named only where the DNA matches it firmly. Clone size is stated in some rows and not others, as once, few, many or a class when expanded.

v_call	d_call	j_call	clone_size	cdr3_aa	cdr3_nt
TRBV6-5	NA	TRBJ1-2	once	CASGGNYGYTF	TGTGCCAGCGGCGGCAACTATGGCTACACCTTC
TRBV19	NA	TRBJ2-3	NA	CASSDRPRGTDTQYF	TGTGCCTCGTCCGACAGGCCAAGGGGCACAGATACGCAGTATTTT
TRBV2	TRBD2	TRBJ2-3	NA	CASSGSGSPDTQYF	TGTGCCAGCAGTGGTAGCGGGAGCCCCGATACGCAGTATTTT
TRBV30	TRBD1	TRBJ2-1	NA	CAWSYKDRVFNNEQFF	TGTGCCTGGAGTTACAAAGACAGGGTGTTCAACAATGAGCAGTTCTTC
TRBV18	NA	TRBJ1-4	NA	CASSPRNSNNEKLFF	TGTGCCAGCTCACCACGAAACAGCAATAATGAAAAACTGTTTTTT
TRBV9	NA	TRBJ2-1	NA	CASSVQGFNNEQFF	TGTGCCAGCAGCGTGCAGGGTTTCAACAATGAGCAGTTCTTC
TRBV6-5	TRBD2	TRBJ2-1	NA	CASRLTSGINEQFF	TGTGCCAGCAGACTTACCAGCGGGATCAATGAGCAGTTCTTC
TRBV6-5	NA	TRBJ1-1	NA	CASSYTHWNTEAFF	TGTGCCAGCAGTTACACTCACTGGAACACTGAAGCTTTCTTT
TRBV29-1	NA	TRBJ2-5	NA	CSAGEQHQETQYF	TGCAGCGCCGGCGAACAGCACCAAGAGACCCAGTACTTC
TRBV18	TRBD1	TRBJ2-7	NA	CASSSDRVVGEQYF	TGTGCCAGCTCAAGTGACAGGGTCGTGGGAGAGCAGTACTTC
TRBV6-6	NA	TRBJ2-7	NA	CASSSGIDNYEQYF	TGTGCCAGCAGTTCCGGGATAGATAACTACGAGCAGTACTTC
TRBV19	TRBD1	TRBJ1-2	few	CASSGDGTGGYGYTF	TGTGCCAGTAGTGGGGACGGGACAGGGGGCTATGGCTACACCTTC
TRBV7-6	TRBD2	TRBJ2-1	NA	CASKTGTSGYNEQFF	TGTGCCAGCAAGACCGGGACTAGCGGTTACAATGAGCAGTTCTTC
TRBV11-2	NA	TRBJ1-3	NA	CASSLGNRQVFTIYF	TGTGCCAGCAGCTTAGGAAATCGACAGGTTTTCACCATATATTTT
TRBV9	NA	TRBJ2-1	NA	CASSVGGRPTNEQFF	TGTGCCAGCAGCGTAGGAGGTAGGCCGACCAATGAGCAGTTCTTC
TRBV27	NA	TRBJ1-2	NA	CASSFNQGHGYTF	TGTGCCAGCAGTTTTAACCAGGGCCACGGCTACACCTTC
TRBV4-3	NA	TRBJ2-3	NA	CASSPTSTRTDTQYF	TGCGCCAGCAGCCCCACTAGCACGCGCACAGATACGCAGTATTTT
TRBV7-6	TRBD1	TRBJ2-5	few	CASSTWQGAQETQYF	TGTGCCAGCAGCACATGGCAGGGGGCCCAAGAGACCCAGTACTTC
TRBV7-8	NA	TRBJ2-2	NA	CASSLVARAYTGELFF	TGTGCCAGCAGCTTAGTAGCCAGGGCCTACACCGGGGAGCTGTTTTTT
TRBV27	TRBD1	TRBJ2-1	NA	CASSKPSTGGYYNEQFF	TGTGCCAGCAGCAAGCCCTCAACAGGGGGGTATTACAATGAGCAGTTCTTC
TRBV2	NA	TRBJ2-2	NA	CASREWDTGELFF	TGTGCCAGCCGGGAGTGGGACACCGGGGAGCTGTTTTTT
TRBV6-5	NA	TRBJ2-7	NA	CASSLVRDYEQYF	TGTGCCAGCAGTTTGGTGAGAGACTACGAGCAGTACTTC
TRBV11-2	NA	TRBJ2-6	NA	CASSLGRTAGANVLTF	TGTGCCAGCAGCTTAGGCCGGACAGCTGGGGCCAACGTCCTGACTTTC
TRBV25-1	TRBD1	TRBJ1-6	NA	CASSNYRGDNSPLHF	TGTGCCAGCAGTAATTACAGGGGTGATAATTCACCCCTCCACTTT
TRBV5-1	TRBD2	TRBJ2-7	NA	CASSSGLAGGYEQYF	TGCGCCAGCAGCTCAGGACTAGCGGGAGGCTACGAGCAGTACTTC
TRBV12-5	NA	TRBJ2-4	NA	CASGLVLGASQAKNIQYF	TGTGCTAGTGGTTTGGTACTGGGGGCCAGCCAAGCCAAAAACATTCAGTACTTC
TRBV3-1/TRBV3-2	NA	TRBJ2-7	NA	CASSQDGQPNYEQYF	TGTGCCAGCAGCCAAGATGGGCAGCCGAACTACGAGCAGTACTTC
TRBV6-5	NA	TRBJ1-4	NA	CASSWRGGSNEKLFF	TGTGCCAGCAGTTGGCGGGGTGGGAGTAATGAAAAACTGTTTTTT
TRBV18	NA	TRBJ2-3	NA	CASSPRLDTQYF	TGTGCCAGCTCACCTCGTTTGGATACGCAGTATTTT
TRBV6-2/TRBV6-3	TRBD2	TRBJ2-1	NA	CASSRTSGRALSYNEQFF	TGTGCCAGCAGTCGGACTAGCGGGAGGGCCCTCTCCTACAATGAGCAGTTCTTC
TRBV19	NA	TRBJ2-3	NA	CASSLQRSADTQYF	TGTGCCAGTAGTCTCCAGCGGTCGGCAGATACGCAGTATTTT
TRBV4-3	TRBD1	TRBJ1-4	NA	CASSQDSGQGEKLFF	TGCGCCAGCAGCCAAGACTCGGGACAGGGTGAAAAACTGTTTTTT
TRBV7-7	NA	TRBJ2-1	NA	CATSHRVPYNEQFF	TGTGCCACATCACACAGGGTTCCCTACAATGAGCAGTTCTTC
TRBV19	TRBD1	TRBJ1-5	NA	CASSLNSGAGGRRLQPQHF	TGTGCCAGTAGCCTGAACTCGGGGGCAGGGGGACGCAGATTGCAGCCCCAGCATTTT
TRBV6-1	TRBD2	TRBJ2-1	NA	CASSDPARTSGSEAEQFF	TGTGCCAGCAGTGATCCCGCAAGGACTAGCGGGAGTGAGGCTGAGCAGTTCTTC
TRBV5-1	TRBD1	TRBJ1-5	NA	CASSPGTGGLEPQHF	TGCGCCAGCAGTCCCGGAACAGGGGGGTTGGAGCCCCAGCATTTT
TRBV7-9	NA	TRBJ2-1	NA	CASSLRDEDNEQFF	TGTGCCAGCAGCTTAAGAGACGAGGACAATGAGCAGTTCTTC
TRBV7-9	TRBD1	TRBJ2-7	once	CASSLTGTGSDEQYF	TGTGCCAGCAGCTTAACCGGGACAGGGTCGGACGAGCAGTACTTC
TRBV19	TRBD1	TRBJ1-1	NA	CASSSQGAGVNTEAFF	TGTGCCAGTAGTTCCCAGGGGGCCGGGGTGAACACTGAAGCTTTCTTT
TRBV2	TRBD1	TRBJ2-7	NA	CASSEAGTGGHEQYF	TGTGCCAGCAGTGAAGCCGGGACAGGGGGCCACGAGCAGTACTTC
TRBV7-9	TRBD1	TRBJ1-1	NA	CASSPWDRANTEAFF	TGTGCCAGCAGCCCCTGGGACAGGGCGAACACTGAAGCTTTCTTT
TRBV11-2	NA	TRBJ1-4	once	CASSLEWADPTTNEKLFF	TGTGCCAGCAGCTTAGAATGGGCAGATCCAACAACTAATGAAAAACTGTTTTTT